The TCR beta chain described here comes from a study of blood T cell repertoires in COVID-19. In the study's own analysis: Reference gene primer amplification gave estimated nucleated cell counts. Sequencing used immunoSEQ multiplex PCR; TCRdb keeps in-frame clones, though not all of them. D and trimming were read from the DNA, whereas the V and J calls and clone size are those reported in that table. The data hold 270,000 or so clones, with roughly 79% observed a single time. V lost 7 bases and J 5 bases, leaving 18 bases between the germline ends. The CDR3 extends over 15 amino acids. In germline, CDR1 is MNHEY, CDR2 SMNVEV (reference sequence).

J is TRBJ2-1 and V is TRBV27, with a tentative D call TRBD2 (6 bases). Material: peripheral blood. This receptor was obtained from a woman aged 60-75 years with active or convalescent COVID-19. CDR3 nucleotides: TGTGCCAGCATCCCCGGGCAGGGAGGACACAATGAGCAGTTCTTC. It encodes CASIPGQGGHNEQFF.